This T cell receptor beta chain derives from a study of cytomegalovirus exposure and HLA in healthy donors (dated by TCRdb to 2015 to 2018). Study-level background: In an earlier analysis of under 750 of the donors, 276 Gb of sequence data and approximately 120 million unique TCR beta sequences from roughly 180 million T cells were reported. The study aimed to test whether signatures of past pathogen exposure could be identified by cataloging public T cell receptors. Four or five DR-DQ haplotypes were handled as single units for association and clustering because linkage in the cohort was strong. Rather than using new phenotypic data, the later analysis identified candidate immune exposures from TCR beta sequences and from how often those sequences occurred across donors. Approximately 310 gigabases of sequencing data and tens of millions of unique TCR sequences were included in an early release covering over 600 HLA-typed donors. Both class I and class II loci were covered by HLA typing, at four-digit resolution. In addition to the first cohort of about 650 subjects, a separate validation cohort of over 90 different subjects was used. An earlier analysis of fewer than 700 of the donors applied high-throughput TCR beta sequencing to assess whether each TCR beta V gene segment acted as functional or pseudogenic. Across 300 to 400 genotyped donors of the cohort, an average of about 240,000 unique TCR beta nucleotide sequences per donor were sequenced, and approximately 19% of those sequences were non-productive. The genetic ancestry cluster associated with self-reported Caucasian donors included roughly four fifths of the roughly 390 genotyped donors. All discovery cohort repertoires had been generated using a single sequencing platform. To predict cytomegalovirus infection status, the study combined high-throughput TCR immunosequencing, statistical association of individual TCRs with disease status, and machine learning. A later genetic analysis took genome-wide SNP genotypes for about three fifths of the 666 donors and used that subset as a discovery cohort. Typing coverage differed by locus: A, B, C, DRB1 and DQB1 were typed in roughly 620-630 donors, DQA1 in around 500, DPA1 in approximately 600, and DPB1 in approximately 450. A later analysis re-examined previously published TCR beta repertoires from more than 600 donors and added high-resolution HLA genotyping to investigate patterns of TCR occurrence. The study profiled the T cell repertoires of some 610 subjects by immunosequencing and related them to cytomegalovirus serostatus. Alongside the repertoire data, information on donor age, sex, ethnicity and CMV serostatus was compiled. Results the study describes overall, beyond this receptor: Compared with the roughly 670-donor mean, donors in an Asian-associated ancestry cluster had fewer N-insertions in productive TCRs, according to a later genetic analysis. Specific HLA alleles were associated with 16,951 TCR beta sequences at a false discovery rate of 0.05 in a later analysis. In a later genetic analysis, a missense DCLRE1C variant was associated with V-gene and J-gene trimming of TCR beta chains, and the association was replicated in an independent cohort. In a later analysis, HLA-associated TCR beta chains were found to be more clonally expanded and to have lower generation probabilities than equally common non-associated chains. Broadly in line with IMGT annotations, most TCR beta V segments showed up in productive rearrangements about 87% or about 30% of the time in an earlier analysis of approximately 640 of the donors. According to a later analysis, parvovirus B19, influenza, CMV and Epstein-Barr virus appeared linked to several top co-occurrence clusters. HLA typing was unavailable for some donors at each locus, so association tests used only the typed subset. Three of the identified cytomegalovirus-associated TCR beta chains were confirmed in vitro to be specific for cytomegalovirus antigens. Some IMGT-functional V segments, including TRBV6-2 and TRBV6-3, could not be distinguished by the 87-base-pair reads and were therefore excluded. A group of highly shared sequence variants was considered likely to be a technical artifact of the sequencing pipeline. Correlated functional status among segregating V segments might be attributable to linkage disequilibrium, but an unknown experimental factor could not be ruled out. The classifier was reported to diagnose cytomegalovirus status with high specificity and sensitivity in both the original cohort and the validation cohort. Strong co-occurrence of HLA alleles, especially DR and DQ, made assigning TCR associations to individual alleles difficult. The study listed 164 TCR beta chains as associated with cytomegalovirus. CMV serostatus was the only immune exposure information available for the cohort. This cohort had only TCR beta chains sequenced, and the lack of alpha or paired-chain data limited which features could be detected. Most CMV-associated TCR beta chains appeared to be HLA-restricted in a later analysis, and the HLA associations seemed to be driven largely by CMV exposure. A further reported finding was that TCR beta sequences accurately predicted the HLA-A and HLA-B alleles for most subjects in the first cohort. According to the authors, the approach could potentially be generalized to other disease states and immunological phenotypes. Across donors, most TCR sequences were observed very rarely, whereas some public TCRs were present in many individuals. Presence/absence analyses assumed roughly uniform sequencing depth across donors, an assumption that may not hold. About 15 rarely observed V segments, including chromosome 9 orphons, were excluded from the earlier analysis of 550 to 700 of the donors because counts were too low. A later analysis found that TCR association rates varied across HLA loci, with DRB1 alleles showing the most associated TCRs and HLA-C alleles the fewest.

Note on this clone: The clone's antigen remains unknown. Base qualities were left out, and no much larger clone turns up one base away.

Via the germline V gene (reference sequence), CDR1 is SEHNR and CDR2 FQNEAQ. Inclusive of the bounding cysteine and phenylalanine, the CDR3 is 15 residues long. The retained sequence is limited to the CDR3, 45 bases, with the frame set at the first base. Trimming removed 1 base from V and 1 base from J, leaving 10 bases between the germline ends. The cohort comprised around 700 healthy bone marrow donors. At the time of sampling, all cohort members were nominally healthy, though unrecorded immune exposures were likely present. The donor tested CMV seropositive and was one of the 289 seropositive cohort members. A peripheral blood sample was collected from each donor, and TCR beta sequencing was performed on peripheral blood mononuclear cells. Genomic DNA was extracted from the blood cell samples with the Qiagen DNeasy Blood Extraction Kit. Library generation was performed with the immunoSEQ multiplex PCR assay. For the multiplex PCR, a mixture combining 60 forward primers for TCR Vbeta segments and 13 reverse primers for TCR Jbeta segments was used. Amplification of the CDR3 region of rearranged TCR beta genes was performed with a multiplex PCR assay on genomic DNA. The Illumina HiSeq System was used to sequence the amplified TCR beta libraries as 87-base-pair reads. The authors processed their data as follows. In a later analysis, roughly 80 million unique TCR beta chains were counted across the roughly 610 repertoires, and around 10 million of these chains were shared by at least two donors. Raw reads were error-corrected and collapsed into unique sequences by a nearest-neighbor algorithm in which closely related sequences were merged to remove PCR and sequencing errors. Alignment of CDR3 sequences to IMGT reference sequences was used to assign V, D and J gene segments. Each retained sequence needed at least a six-nucleotide match to both a V gene segment and a J gene segment. A rearrangement was called productive if the CDR3 had no stop codons and remained in frame with V and J, and every other rearrangement was called non-productive. CDR3 was defined according to IMGT convention as the region running from the second conserved V-encoded cysteine to the conserved J-encoded phenylalanine. The earlier analysis of about 530 of the donors excluded any sequence lacking an unambiguous match to a single V gene segment. An earlier analysis of about 600 of the donors called V segments functional above 56.7% productive rearrangements and segregating when the between-donor standard deviation exceeded 5%. A statistical classification framework was developed to diagnose cytomegalovirus status using the catalog of TCR beta chain sequences. In a later analysis, V and J genes were assigned by comparing TCR nucleotide sequences against IMGT/GENE-DB human TR gene sequences. In a later analysis, CDR3 sequences and most-parsimonious VDJ recombination scenarios were assigned using the TCRdist pipeline. A later analysis defined each TCR beta chain by its CDR3 amino acid sequence plus V-gene family, and excluded reads lacking a unique V-gene family. A later analysis removed 592 highly shared, low-generation-probability nucleotide sequences to deal with suspected cross-contamination and a sequencing artifact. For each public chain, a later analysis derived a clonal expansion index from normalized ranks of inferred template counts within each repertoire. Generation probabilities in a later analysis came from a VDJ recombination model fitted to out-of-frame rearrangements, and those results were checked against IGoR. Hypergeometric tests were used in a later analysis to score TCR-TCR, TCR-HLA and TCR-CMV co-occurrence, with a repertoire-size bias correction applied to the TCR pairs. To estimate false discovery rates, a later analysis permuted the HLA or CMV assignments 20 times. In a later analysis, co-occurring TCRs were grouped using DBSCAN, and TCRdist sequence similarity was added for clustering within HLA-allele-positive subsets. Repertoires with fewer than 30,000 or more than 120,000 public chains were left out of co-occurrence clustering, as were a handful of repertoires with anomalous nucleotide sharing. TCRdb retrieved this table from immuneACCESS and kept in-frame rearrangements only. Not all clones are present; in checked studies, unresolved V genes account for under half, and no reason is known for the remainder. V and J calls and clone size are as listed in that table; D and trimming were resolved from the DNA. The sample table holds some 110,000 clones, of which 60% to 80% were seen once. The ten largest clones take up 5% to 6.5% of the sample.

The clonotype comes from a man aged 55 to 69 in good health and CMV-seropositive. The chain employs TRBV7-9 and TRBJ2-5; a confident D gene designation cannot be given. The sample was PBMCs. The DNA is TGTGCCAGCAGCTTAGGTATCACTATCCAAGAGACCCAGTACTTC. Translated, this is CASSLGITIQETQYF.